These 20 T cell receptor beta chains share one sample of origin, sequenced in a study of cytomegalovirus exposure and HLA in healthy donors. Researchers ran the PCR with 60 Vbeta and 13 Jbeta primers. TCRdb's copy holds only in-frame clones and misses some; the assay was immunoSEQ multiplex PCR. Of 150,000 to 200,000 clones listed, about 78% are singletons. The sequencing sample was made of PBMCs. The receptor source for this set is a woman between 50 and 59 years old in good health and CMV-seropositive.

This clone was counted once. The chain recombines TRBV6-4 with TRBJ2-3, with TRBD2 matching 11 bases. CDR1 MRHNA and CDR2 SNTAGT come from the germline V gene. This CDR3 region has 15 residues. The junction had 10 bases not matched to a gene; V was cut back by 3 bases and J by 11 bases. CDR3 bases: TGTGCCAGCAGTGATCCCGGGACTAGCGGATCGGGGCAGTATTTT. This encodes CASSDPGTSGSGQYF.

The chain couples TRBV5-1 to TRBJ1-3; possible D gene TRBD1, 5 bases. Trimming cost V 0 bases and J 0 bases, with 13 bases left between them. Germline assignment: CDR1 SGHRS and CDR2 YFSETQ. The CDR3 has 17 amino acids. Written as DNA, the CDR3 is TGCGCCAGCAGCTTGGAGGTCGGGGGTCCCTCTGGAAACACCATATATTTT. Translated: CASSLEVGGPSGNTIYF. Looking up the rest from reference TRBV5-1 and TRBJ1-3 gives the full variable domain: KAGVTQTPRYLIKTRGQQVTLSCSPISGHRSVSWYQQTPGQGLQFLFEYFSETQRNKGNFPGRFSGRQFSNSRSEMNVSTLELGDSALYLCASSLEVGGPSGNTIYFGEGSWLTVV.

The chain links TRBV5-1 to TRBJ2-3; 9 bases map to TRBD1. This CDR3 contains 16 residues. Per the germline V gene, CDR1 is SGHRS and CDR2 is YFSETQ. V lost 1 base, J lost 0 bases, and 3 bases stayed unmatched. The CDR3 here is CASSLIGTGSTDTQYF. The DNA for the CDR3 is TGCGCCAGCAGCTTGATCGGGACAGGGAGCACAGATACGCAGTATTTT.

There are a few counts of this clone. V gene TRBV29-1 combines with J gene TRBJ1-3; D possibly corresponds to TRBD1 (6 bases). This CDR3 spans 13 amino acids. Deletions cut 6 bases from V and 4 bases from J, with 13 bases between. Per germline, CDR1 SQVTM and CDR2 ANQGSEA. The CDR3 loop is CSVLGAAGNTIYF. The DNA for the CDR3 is TGCAGCGTCCTGGGGGCTGCCGGAAACACCATATATTTT.

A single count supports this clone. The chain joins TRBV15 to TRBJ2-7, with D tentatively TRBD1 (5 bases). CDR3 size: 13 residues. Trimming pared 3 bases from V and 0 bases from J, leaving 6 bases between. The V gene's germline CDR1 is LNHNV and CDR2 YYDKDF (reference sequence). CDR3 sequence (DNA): TGTGCCACCAGCAGGGACATCTCCTACGAGCAGTACTTC. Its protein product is CATSRDISYEQYF.

The CDR3, as DNA: TGCGCCAGCAGCCGCCTGAGCGGGGGGGCCCTGGGGGAGACCCAGTACTTC. This codes for CASSRLSGGALGETQYF. The chain combines TRBV4-1 with TRBJ2-5; TRBD2 aligns across 10 bases. CDR1 and CDR2 (germline): MGHRA, YSYEKL. The CDR3 covers 17 residues. Trimming cost V 4 bases and J 5 bases; bases outside gene matches: 13.

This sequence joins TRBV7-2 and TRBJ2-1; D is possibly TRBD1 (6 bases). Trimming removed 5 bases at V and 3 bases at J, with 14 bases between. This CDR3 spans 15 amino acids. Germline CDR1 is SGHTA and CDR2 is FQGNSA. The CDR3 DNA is TGTGCCAGCAGCCCACTGGGGGCAAACTACAATGAGCAGTTCTTC. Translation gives CASSPLGANYNEQFF.

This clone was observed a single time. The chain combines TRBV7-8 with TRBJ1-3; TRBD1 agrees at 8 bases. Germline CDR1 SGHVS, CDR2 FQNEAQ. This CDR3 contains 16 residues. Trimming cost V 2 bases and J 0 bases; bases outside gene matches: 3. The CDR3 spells CASSLRTGNSGNTIYF. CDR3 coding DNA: TGTGCCAGCAGCTTAAGGACAGGGAACTCTGGAAACACCATATATTTT.

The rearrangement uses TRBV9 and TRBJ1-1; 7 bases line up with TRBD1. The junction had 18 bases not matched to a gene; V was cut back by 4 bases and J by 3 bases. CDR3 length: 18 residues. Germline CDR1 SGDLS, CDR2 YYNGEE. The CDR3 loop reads CASSQIPGQITRHTEAFF. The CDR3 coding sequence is TGTGCCAGCAGCCAAATCCCGGGACAGATTACCCGACACACTGAAGCTTTCTTT.

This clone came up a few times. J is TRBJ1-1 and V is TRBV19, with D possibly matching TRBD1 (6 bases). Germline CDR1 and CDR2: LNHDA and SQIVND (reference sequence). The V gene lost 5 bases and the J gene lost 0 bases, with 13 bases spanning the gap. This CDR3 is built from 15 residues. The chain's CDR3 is CASSQMDRVNTEAFF. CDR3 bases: TGTGCCAGTAGTCAGATGGACAGAGTGAACACTGAAGCTTTCTTT.

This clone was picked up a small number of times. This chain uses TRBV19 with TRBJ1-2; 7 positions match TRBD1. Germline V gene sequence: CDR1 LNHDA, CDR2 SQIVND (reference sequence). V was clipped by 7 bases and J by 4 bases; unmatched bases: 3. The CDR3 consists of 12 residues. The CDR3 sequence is CASTGTVYGYTF. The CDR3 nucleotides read TGTGCCAGTACCGGGACAGTCTATGGCTACACCTTC.

CDR3 sequence reads: CASSPPARSSGNTIYF. The CDR3 DNA reads as TGTGCCAGCTCACCACCCGCGCGGAGCTCTGGAAACACCATATATTTT. The genes are TRBV18 and TRBJ1-3; D is uncertain. The CDR3 sequence is 16 residues long. Trimming took 0 bases from V and 0 from J, leaving 9 bases between them. CDR1 is KGHSH, CDR2 LQKENI, per germline.

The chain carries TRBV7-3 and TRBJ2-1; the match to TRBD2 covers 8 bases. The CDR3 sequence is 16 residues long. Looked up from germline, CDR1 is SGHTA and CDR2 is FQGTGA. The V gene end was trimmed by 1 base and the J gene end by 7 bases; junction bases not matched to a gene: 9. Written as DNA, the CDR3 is TGTGCCAGCAGCTTAAGAGGGGCGGGGGGTAGGAATGAGCAGTTCTTC. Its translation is CASSLRGAGGRNEQFF.

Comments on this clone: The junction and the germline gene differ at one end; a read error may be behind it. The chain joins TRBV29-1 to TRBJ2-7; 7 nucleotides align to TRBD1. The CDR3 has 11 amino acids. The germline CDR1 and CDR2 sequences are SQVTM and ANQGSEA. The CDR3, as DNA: TGCAGCGTTGGGTATGTGGGACAGACTTTCTTC. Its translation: CSVGYVGQTFF.

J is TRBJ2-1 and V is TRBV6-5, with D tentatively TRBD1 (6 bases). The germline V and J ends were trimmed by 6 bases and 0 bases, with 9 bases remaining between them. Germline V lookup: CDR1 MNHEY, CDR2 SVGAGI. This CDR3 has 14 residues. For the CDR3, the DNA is TGTGCCAGCAGAGGGGGAAACTCCTACAATGAGCAGTTCTTC. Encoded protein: CASRGGNSYNEQFF.

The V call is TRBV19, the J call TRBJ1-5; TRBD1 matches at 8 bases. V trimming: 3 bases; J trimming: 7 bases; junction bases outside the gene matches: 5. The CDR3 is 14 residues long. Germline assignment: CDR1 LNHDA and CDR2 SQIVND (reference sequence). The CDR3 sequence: CASSIIQGAQPQHF. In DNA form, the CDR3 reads TGTGCCAGTAGTATCATCCAGGGGGCCCAGCCCCAGCATTTT.

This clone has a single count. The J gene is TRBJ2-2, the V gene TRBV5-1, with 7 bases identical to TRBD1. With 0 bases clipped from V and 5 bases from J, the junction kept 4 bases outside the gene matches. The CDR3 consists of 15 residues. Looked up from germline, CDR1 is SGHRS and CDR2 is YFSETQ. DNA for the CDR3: TGCGCCAGCAGCTTGGTGGCAGGGGGAACCGGGGAGCTGTTTTTT. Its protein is CASSLVAGGTGELFF.

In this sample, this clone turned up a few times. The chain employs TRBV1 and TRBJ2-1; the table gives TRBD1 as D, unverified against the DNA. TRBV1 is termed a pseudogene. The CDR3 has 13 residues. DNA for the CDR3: TGCACCAGCAGCCCCGACAGGGAAGATGAGCAGTTCTTC. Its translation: CTSSPDREDEQFF.

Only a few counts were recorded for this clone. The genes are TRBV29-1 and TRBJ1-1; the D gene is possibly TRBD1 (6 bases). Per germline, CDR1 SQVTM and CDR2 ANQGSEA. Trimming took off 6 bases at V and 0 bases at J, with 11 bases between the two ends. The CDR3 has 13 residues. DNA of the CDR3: TGCAGCGTCGCCGGGACAATGAACACTGAAGCTTTCTTT. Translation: CSVAGTMNTEAFF.

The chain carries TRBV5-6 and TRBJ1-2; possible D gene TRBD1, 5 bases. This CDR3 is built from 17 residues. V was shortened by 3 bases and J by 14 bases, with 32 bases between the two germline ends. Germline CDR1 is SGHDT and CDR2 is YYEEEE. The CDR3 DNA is TGTGCCAGCAGCTCAAGGGTCGCCCGGGGGGTTTCCGCCTCGGGGACCTTC. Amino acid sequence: CASSSRVARGVSASGTF.